This T cell receptor beta chain was recorded in a study of blood T cell repertoires in COVID-19. Study-level background: Specimens from acute and convalescent COVID-19 originated in the United States, Italy and Spain. T cells, B-cell-depleted T cells, or PBMCs supplied cDNA or gDNA.

To note about this clone: Other nucleotide sequences from this sample produce the same CDR3.

A Seattle source enrolled patients during active infection and followed them longitudinally. Original processing notes: Amplifying reference gene primers gave estimates of nucleated cell counts. Produced via immunoSEQ multiplex PCR; TCRdb's table is partial and in-frame only. The V and J calls and clone size come from that table; D and trimming were worked out from the DNA. The table includes hundreds of thousands of clones, 89% detected once. CDR3 length: 13 amino acids. The V gene lost 2 bases and the J gene lost 2 bases, with 6 bases spanning the gap. Germline loops: CDR1 SGHTA, CDR2 FQGTGA. This receptor was taken from a man aged 18 to 30 with COVID-19, enrolled during active disease. The specimen was peripheral blood. The genes are TRBV7-3 and TRBJ1-1; D call uncertain. In nucleotides, the CDR3 is TGTGCCAGCAGCTTATCTGGCAACACTGAAGCTTTCTTT. Amino acids: CASSLSGNTEAFF.